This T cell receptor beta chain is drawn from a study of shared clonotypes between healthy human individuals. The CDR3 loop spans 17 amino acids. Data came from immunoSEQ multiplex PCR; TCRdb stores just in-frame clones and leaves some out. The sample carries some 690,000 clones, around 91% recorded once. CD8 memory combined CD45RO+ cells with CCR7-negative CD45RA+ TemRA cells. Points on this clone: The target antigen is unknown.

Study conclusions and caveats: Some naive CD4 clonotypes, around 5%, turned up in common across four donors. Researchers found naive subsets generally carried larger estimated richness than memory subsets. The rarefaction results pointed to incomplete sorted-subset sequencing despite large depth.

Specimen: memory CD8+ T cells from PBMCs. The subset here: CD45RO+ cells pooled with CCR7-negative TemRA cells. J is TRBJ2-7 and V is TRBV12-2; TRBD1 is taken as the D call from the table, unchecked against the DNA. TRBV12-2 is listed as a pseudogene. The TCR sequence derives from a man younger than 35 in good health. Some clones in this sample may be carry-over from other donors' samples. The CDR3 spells CASRLRDRPLRPYEQYF. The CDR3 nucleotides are TGTGCAAGTCGCTTACGGGACAGACCCCTTCGCCCCTACGAGCAGTACTTC.